This TCR beta chain appears in the sequencing data of a study of blood T cell repertoires in COVID-19. For the study at large: There were acute and convalescent COVID-19 samples, and they came from the United States, Italy and Spain. T cells, B-cell-depleted T cells, or PBMCs provided the cDNA or gDNA that served as material.

The germline CDR1 and CDR2 sequences are SGHTS and YDEGEE. The V and J ends lost 0 bases and 5 bases, in that order; junction bases with no gene match: 7. The CDR3 sequence is 15 residues long. How the authors handled the data: How many nucleated cells were present was estimated from reference gene primer amplification. The table came from immunoSEQ multiplex PCR; TCRdb's copy has only in-frame clones and leaves some out. V and J calls plus clone size are reproduced from that table; the DNA served to infer D and trimming. This table holds around 260,000 clones, approximately 91% found once. This rearrangement joins TRBV5-8 to TRBJ2-7, with 8 bases identical to TRBD2. Sequenced sample: peripheral blood. The clonotype was recovered from a human donor in a cohort sampled during active COVID-19. This CDR3 reads CASSLGAGDFHEQYF. The CDR3 coding sequence is TGTGCCAGCAGCTTGGGAGCGGGGGATTTCCACGAGCAGTACTTC.